This T cell receptor (beta chain) was recorded in a study of T cell repertoires in cytomegalovirus infection. As for the study in general: Public TCR beta signature analysis indicated the presence of both CMV infection and matching HLA type. Study outcomes and limitations: Frequencies of public TCR beta families were cumulated, and this identified carriers of CMV plus the relevant HLA. HLA-C-restricted CMV clonotypes gave the most frequent clonotype in two of eight donors.

Germline values: CDR1 SQVTM, CDR2 ANQGSEA. This CDR3 spans 11 amino acids. Trimming left V 6 bases short and J 6 bases short, with 11 bases between. Points on this clonotype: Its specificity is not known.

TCRdb reanalysed the reads using MiXCR and keeps one entry per CDR3 protein. The sample lists about 340,000 distinct CDR3 sequences, 25% to 35% occurring once. This chain joins TRBV29-1 and TRBJ1-2; maybe TRBD1 (5 bases). This clonotype was obtained from a human donor in good health (CMV status not recorded). Some clones in this sample may be carry-over from other donors' samples. This specimen was cultured PBMCs, taken from culture after CMV antigen stimulation. The DNA of the CDR3 is TGCAGCGTACCTGGGACGGATGGCTACACCTTC. Translation: CSVPGTDGYTF.